One TCR beta chain is described in this entry. As yet, its antigen is unknown. The CDR3 totals 13 residues. V gave up 6 bases and J gave up 4 bases, with 12 bases separating them. One entry per CDR3 protein, called by TCRdb with MiXCR from the 5' RACE reads. The sample contains 450,000 to 700,000 distinct CDR3 sequences, approximately 18% of which appear only once. The data were obtained in a study of T-cell memory formation after mild COVID-19. Overall study context: The study found TCR clusters largely donor specific.

General observations from the study: Clones shrinking between day 15 and 85 showed a balanced CD4/CD8 split, and those that grew later tilted toward CD4+. Pre-infection memory held some responding clones, suggesting pre-existing cross-reactive T cells responded.

J is TRBJ1-1 and V is TRBV12-3 or TRBV12-4; D possibly corresponds to TRBD1 (5 bases). Sequenced sample: PBMCs or a T cell subset sorted from them (not recorded which). This clonotype was sampled from an adult woman who had mild COVID-19 (a few samples of this study predate the infection). Cell type and time point are not known. The DNA of the CDR3 is TGTGCCAGCAGCCGCGGGGGGACCACTGAAGCTTTCTTT. Its protein product is CASSRGGTTEAFF.